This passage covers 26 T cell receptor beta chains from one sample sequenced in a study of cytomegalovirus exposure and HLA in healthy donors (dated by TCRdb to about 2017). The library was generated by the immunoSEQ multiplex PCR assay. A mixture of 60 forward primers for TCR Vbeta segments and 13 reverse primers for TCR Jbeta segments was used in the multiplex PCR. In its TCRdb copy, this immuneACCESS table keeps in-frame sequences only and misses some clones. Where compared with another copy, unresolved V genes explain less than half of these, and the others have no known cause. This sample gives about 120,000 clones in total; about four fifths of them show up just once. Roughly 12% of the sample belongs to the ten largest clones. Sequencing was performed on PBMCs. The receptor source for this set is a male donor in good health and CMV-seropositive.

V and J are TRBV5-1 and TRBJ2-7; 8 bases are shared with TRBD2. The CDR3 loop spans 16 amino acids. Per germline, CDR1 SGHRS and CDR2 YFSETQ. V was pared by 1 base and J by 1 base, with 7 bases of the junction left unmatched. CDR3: CASSLRISGASYEQYF. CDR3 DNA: TGCGCCAGCAGCTTGAGGATTAGCGGGGCGTCCTACGAGCAGTACTTC.

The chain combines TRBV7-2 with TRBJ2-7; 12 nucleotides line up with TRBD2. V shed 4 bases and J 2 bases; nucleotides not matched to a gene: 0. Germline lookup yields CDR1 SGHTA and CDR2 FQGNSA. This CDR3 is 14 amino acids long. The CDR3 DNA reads TGTGCCAGCAGCTGGACTAGCGGGGCCTACGAGCAGTACTTC. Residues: CASSWTSGAYEQYF.

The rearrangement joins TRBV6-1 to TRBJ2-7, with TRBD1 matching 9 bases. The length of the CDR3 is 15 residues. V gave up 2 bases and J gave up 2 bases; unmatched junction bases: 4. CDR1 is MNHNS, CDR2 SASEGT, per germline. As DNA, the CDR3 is TGTGCCAGCAGTGAACAAGGGACAGGGCCCTACGAGCAGTACTTC. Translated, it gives CASSEQGTGPYEQYF.

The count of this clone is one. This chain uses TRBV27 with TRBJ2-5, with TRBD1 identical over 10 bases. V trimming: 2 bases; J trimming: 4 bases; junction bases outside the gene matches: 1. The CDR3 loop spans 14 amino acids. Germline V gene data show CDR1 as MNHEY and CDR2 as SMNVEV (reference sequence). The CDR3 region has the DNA TGTGCCAGCAGTTTAGGGACAGGGGTAGAGACCCAGTACTTC. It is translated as CASSLGTGVETQYF.

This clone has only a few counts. The CDR3 DNA is TGTGCCAGCAGTGACCAGCTAGCGAACACCGGGGAGCTGTTTTTT. Translated, it gives CASSDQLANTGELFF. The chain employs TRBV6-1 and TRBJ2-2; the D is unclear. V dropped 3 bases and J dropped 0 bases, with 8 bases sitting between them. Germline lookup yields CDR1 MNHNS and CDR2 SASEGT. This CDR3 has 15 residues.

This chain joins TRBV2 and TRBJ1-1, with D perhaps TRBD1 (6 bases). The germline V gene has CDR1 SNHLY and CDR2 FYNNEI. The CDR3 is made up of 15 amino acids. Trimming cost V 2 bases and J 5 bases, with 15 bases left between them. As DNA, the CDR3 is TGTGCCAGCAGTGAAACCAGGGGAATTAAAACTGAAGCTTTCTTT. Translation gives CASSETRGIKTEAFF.

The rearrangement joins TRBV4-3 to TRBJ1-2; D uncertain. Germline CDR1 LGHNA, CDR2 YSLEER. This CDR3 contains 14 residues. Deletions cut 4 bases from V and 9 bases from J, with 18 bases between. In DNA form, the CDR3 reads TGCGCCAGCAGCCTACAACGGAGGAGCTCTCGCTACACCTTC. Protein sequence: CASSLQRRSSRYTF.

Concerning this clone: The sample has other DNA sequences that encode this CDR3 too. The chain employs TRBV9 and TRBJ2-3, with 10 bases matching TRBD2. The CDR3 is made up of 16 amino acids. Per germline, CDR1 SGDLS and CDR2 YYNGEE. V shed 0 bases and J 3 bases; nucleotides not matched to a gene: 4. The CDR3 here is CASSVAPSGRTDTQYF. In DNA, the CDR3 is TGTGCCAGCAGCGTAGCCCCTAGCGGGAGAACAGATACGCAGTATTTT.

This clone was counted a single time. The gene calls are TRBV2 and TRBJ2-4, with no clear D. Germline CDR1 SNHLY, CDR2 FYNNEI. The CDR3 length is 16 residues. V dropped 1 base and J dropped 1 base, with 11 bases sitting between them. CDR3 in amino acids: CASSEGGGPAKNIQYF. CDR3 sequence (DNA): TGTGCCAGCAGTGAAGGAGGTGGCCCGGCCAAAAACATTCAGTACTTC. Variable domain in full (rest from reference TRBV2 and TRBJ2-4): EPEVTQTPSHQVTQMGQEVILRCVPISNHLYFYWYRQILGQKVEFLVSFYNNEISEKSEIFDDQFSVERPDGSNFTLKIRSTKLEDSAMYFCASSEGGGPAKNIQYFGAGTRLSVL.

As DNA, the CDR3 is TGTGCCAGCAGCTTATGGGGGACAGCCCCTAGGGAAAAACTGTTTTTT. This sequence encodes CASSLWGTAPREKLFF. The rearrangement joins TRBV11-2 to TRBJ1-4, with 7 positions matching TRBD1. The CDR3 runs 16 residues. Germline values: CDR1 SGHAT, CDR2 FQNNGV. V was pared by 2 bases and J by 8 bases, with 11 bases of the junction left unmatched.

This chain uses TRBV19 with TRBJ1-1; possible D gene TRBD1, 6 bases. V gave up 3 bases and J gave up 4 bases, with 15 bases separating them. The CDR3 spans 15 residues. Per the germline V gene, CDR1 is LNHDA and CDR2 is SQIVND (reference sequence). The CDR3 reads CASSIQHEGGTEAFF. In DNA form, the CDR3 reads TGTGCCAGTAGTATTCAGCATGAAGGGGGCACTGAAGCTTTCTTT.

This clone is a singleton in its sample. In nucleotides, the CDR3 is TGCGCCAGCAGCCTCAGATTCGGGGGGAAGGATCAGCCCCAGCATTTT. This sequence encodes CASSLRFGGKDQPQHF. This sequence joins TRBV5-1 and TRBJ1-5; tentatively, D is TRBD1 (5 bases). The V gene's germline CDR1 is SGHRS and CDR2 YFSETQ. The CDR3 totals 16 residues. Trimming took 4 bases from V and 5 from J, leaving 19 bases between them. Supplemented by reference TRBV5-1 and TRBJ1-5, the full variable domain reads KAGVTQTPRYLIKTRGQQVTLSCSPISGHRSVSWYQQTPGQGLQFLFEYFSETQRNKGNFPGRFSGRQFSNSRSEMNVSTLELGDSALYLCASSLRFGGKDQPQHFGDGTRLSIL.

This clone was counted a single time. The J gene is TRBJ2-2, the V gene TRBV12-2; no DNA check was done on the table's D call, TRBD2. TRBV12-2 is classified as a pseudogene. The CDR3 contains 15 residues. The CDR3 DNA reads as TGTGCAGTGGTTCGGAATCGTCCAGCGTCCGGGGAGCTGTTTTTT. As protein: CAVVRNRPASGELFF.

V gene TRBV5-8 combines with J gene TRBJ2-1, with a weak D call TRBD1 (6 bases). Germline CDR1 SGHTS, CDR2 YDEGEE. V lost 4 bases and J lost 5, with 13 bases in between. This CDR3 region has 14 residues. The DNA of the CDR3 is TGTGCCAGCAGCGCTAGCTGGGGGCACAATGAGCAGTTCTTC. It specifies CASSASWGHNEQFF.

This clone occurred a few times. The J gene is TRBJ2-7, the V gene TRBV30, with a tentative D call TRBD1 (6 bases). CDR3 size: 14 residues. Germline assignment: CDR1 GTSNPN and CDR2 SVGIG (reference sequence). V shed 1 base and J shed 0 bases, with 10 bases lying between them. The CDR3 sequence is CAWSGDTDSYEQYF. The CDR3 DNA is TGTGCCTGGAGTGGGGACACCGACTCCTACGAGCAGTACTTC.

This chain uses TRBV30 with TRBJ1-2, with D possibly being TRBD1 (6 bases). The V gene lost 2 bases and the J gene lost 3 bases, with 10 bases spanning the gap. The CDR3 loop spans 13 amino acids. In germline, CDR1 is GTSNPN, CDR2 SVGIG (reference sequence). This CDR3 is CAWSRQVDYGYTF. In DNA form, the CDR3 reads TGTGCCTGGAGTCGACAGGTAGACTATGGCTACACCTTC.

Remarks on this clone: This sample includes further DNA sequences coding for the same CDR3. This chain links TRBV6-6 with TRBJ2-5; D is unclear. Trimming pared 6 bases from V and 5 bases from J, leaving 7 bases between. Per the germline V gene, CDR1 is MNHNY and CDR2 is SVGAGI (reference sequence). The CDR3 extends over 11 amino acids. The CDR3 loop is CASSPQETQYF. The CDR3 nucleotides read TGTGCCAGCAGCCCGCAGGAGACCCAGTACTTC.

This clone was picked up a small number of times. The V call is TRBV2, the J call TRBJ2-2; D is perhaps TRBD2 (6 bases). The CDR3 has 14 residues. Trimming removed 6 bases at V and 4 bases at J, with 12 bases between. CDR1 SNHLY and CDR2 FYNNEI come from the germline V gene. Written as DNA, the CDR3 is TGTGCCAGCAGAGAACTAGCAGTCACCGGGGAGCTGTTTTTT. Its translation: CASRELAVTGELFF.

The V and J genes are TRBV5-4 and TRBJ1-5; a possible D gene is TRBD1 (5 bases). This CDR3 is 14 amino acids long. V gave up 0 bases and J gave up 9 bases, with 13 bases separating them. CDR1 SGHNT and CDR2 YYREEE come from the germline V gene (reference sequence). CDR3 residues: CASSLDRSIRPQHF. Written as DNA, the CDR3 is TGTGCCAGCAGCTTGGACAGGAGTATTCGGCCCCAGCATTTT.

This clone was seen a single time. The CDR3 is CASSLAGAGEQYF. The CDR3 DNA reads TGTGCCAGCAGCTTAGCCGGAGCGGGAGAGCAGTACTTC. J is TRBJ2-7 and V is TRBV7-6; 7 positions match TRBD2. V was pared by 0 bases and J by 7 bases, with 3 bases of the junction left unmatched. The CDR3 contains 13 residues. The germline V gene encodes CDR1 SGHVS and CDR2 FNYEAQ.

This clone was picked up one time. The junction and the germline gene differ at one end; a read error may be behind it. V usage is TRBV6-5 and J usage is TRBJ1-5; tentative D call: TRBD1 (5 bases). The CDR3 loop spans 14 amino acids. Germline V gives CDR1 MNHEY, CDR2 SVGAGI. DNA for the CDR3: TGTGCCAGCAGTACTCTCCAGGGAAATCGGCCCCAGCATTTT. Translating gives CASSTLQGNRPQHF.

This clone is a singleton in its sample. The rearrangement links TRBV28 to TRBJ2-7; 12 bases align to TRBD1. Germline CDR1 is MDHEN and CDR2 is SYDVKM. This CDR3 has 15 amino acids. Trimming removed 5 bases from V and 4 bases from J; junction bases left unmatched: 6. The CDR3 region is CASSGTGGYFYEQYF. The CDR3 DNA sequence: TGTGCCAGCAGTGGGACAGGGGGCTACTTTTACGAGCAGTACTTC.

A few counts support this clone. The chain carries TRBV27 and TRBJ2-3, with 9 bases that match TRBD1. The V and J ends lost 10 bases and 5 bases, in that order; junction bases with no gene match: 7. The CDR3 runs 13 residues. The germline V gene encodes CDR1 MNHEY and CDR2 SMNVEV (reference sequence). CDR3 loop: CAIRQGEGDTQYF. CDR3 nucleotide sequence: TGTGCCATCCGACAGGGGGAGGGAGATACGCAGTATTTT.

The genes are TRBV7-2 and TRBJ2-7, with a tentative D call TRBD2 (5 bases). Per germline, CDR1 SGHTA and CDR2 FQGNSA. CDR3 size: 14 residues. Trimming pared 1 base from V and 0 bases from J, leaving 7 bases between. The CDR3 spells CASSLDGNSYEQYF. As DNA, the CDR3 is TGTGCCAGCAGCTTAGACGGGAACTCCTACGAGCAGTACTTC.

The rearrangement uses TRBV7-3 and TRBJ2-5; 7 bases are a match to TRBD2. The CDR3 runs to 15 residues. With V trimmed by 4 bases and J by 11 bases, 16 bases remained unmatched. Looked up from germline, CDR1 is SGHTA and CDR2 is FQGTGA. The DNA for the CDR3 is TGTGCCAGCAGCTCCGCGGGAGCCGGTCTCGGGGAGCAGTACTTC. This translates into CASSSAGAGLGEQYF.

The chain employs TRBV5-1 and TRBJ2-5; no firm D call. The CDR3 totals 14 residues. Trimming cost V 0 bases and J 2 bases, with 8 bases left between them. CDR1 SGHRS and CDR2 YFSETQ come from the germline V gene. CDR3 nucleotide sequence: TGCGCCAGCAGCTTGGCCCTTACACAAGAGACCCAGTACTTC. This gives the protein CASSLALTQETQYF.